The source of this T cell receptor (beta chain) is a study of cytomegalovirus exposure and HLA in healthy donors. The table came from immunoSEQ multiplex PCR; TCRdb's copy has only in-frame clones and leaves some out. The data contain approximately 120,000 clones, roughly 93% of them seen just once; the ten biggest clones take up approximately 1.3%. On this clone itself: Its antigen is not identified.

Study outcomes and limitations: Researchers catalogued 150 or so TCR beta chains as cytomegalovirus-associated.

The CDR3 has 14 amino acids. Germline lookup yields CDR1 SGDLS and CDR2 YYNGEE. Trimming shortened V by 1 base and J by 4 bases, and 8 bases separated the two germline ends. The chain recombines TRBV9 with TRBJ1-4; D gene unclear. The TCR originated in a woman between 18 and 29 years old in good health and CMV-seronegative. The sequenced sample was PBMCs. The CDR3 protein is CASSVNSLNEKLFF. The CDR3 coding sequence is TGTGCCAGCAGCGTAAATAGTCTTAATGAAAAACTGTTTTTT.